This T cell receptor beta chain was identified during a study of beta chain features in type 1 diabetes. In the study overall: Investigators examined 85 million to 110 million sorted cells across all samples.

The sample holds a few counts of this clone. Its specificity is unknown. V lost 6 bases to trimming and J lost 4 bases; unmatched junction nucleotides: 10. This CDR3 has 15 residues. Study-wide results and caveats: cDNA sequencing could over-represent cells with high TCR expression. Shorter TCRB CDR3s, moderately but significantly so, marked every one of the four CD4+ subsets in Type 1 diabetes patients. Any HLA effect on TCRB rearrangement was left unresolved by small sub-analyses. VDJ junctions from type 1 diabetes patients carried fewer insertions and larger deletions.

Expressed TCRB transcripts were sequenced because the entire RNA isolate underwent reverse transcription. TCRdb's copy holds only in-frame clones and misses some; the assay was immunoSEQ multiplex PCR. Here the sample spans some 270,000 clones, under 13% being singletons. This clonotype was sampled from a man aged 30 to 39 with type 1 diabetes. The chain is built from TRBV23-1 and TRBJ1-2, with 8 bases aligning to TRBD1. TRBV23-1 qualifies as an ORF whose function is uncertain. Sequenced sample: naive CD4+ T cells from blood. The DNA for the CDR3 is TGCGCCAGCAGCCCCAAGACAGGGGACGGCTATGGCTACACCTTC. This encodes CASSPKTGDGYGYTF.